The clone carrying this T cell receptor beta chain has only a few counts. Its matching antigen is unknown. Hyperthyroidism had been newly diagnosed in patients aged 18 to 65, and its duration was under 2 months. The entry originates in a study of T cells in Graves' hyperthyroidism and ophthalmopathy. About the research overall: Peripheral blood was obtained at initial diagnosis, preceding any treatment. General study points: Model output signaled ophthalmopathy a median about 6.3 months ahead of onset. In the blood, most expanded thyroid clonotypes above 0.001 appeared as well.

What was amplified from RNA transcripts were TCR beta CDR3 regions. With the HTBI primer set, the TCR CDR3 went through a first round of RT-PCR. In TCRdb, the multiplex PCR reads were re-called with MiXCR into one record per CDR3 protein. Of some 400,000 distinct CDR3 sequences in the sample, about 14% were seen once. The germline CDR1 and CDR2 sequences are LNHDA and SQIVND (reference sequence). The V segment lost 6 bases and the J segment 3 bases; nucleotides outside the gene matches: 1. This CDR3 contains 12 residues. This rearrangement joins TRBV19 to TRBJ2-5; 7 positions match TRBD1. The specimen sequenced was blood. This TCR was recovered from a woman aged 60 to 75 with Graves' hyperthyroidism. Here the CDR3 reads CASRGQKETQYF. The CDR3 nucleotides read TGTGCCAGTAGGGGACAGAAAGAGACCCAGTACTTC.